The 29 T cell receptor beta chains below come from one sample, sequenced in a study of monozygotic twins with cystic fibrosis. TCRdb keeps only in-frame clones here, not all; method: immunoSEQ multiplex PCR. Here the sample spans about 36,000 clones, about nine tenths being singletons. Sequenced sample: blood. Receptors originate from a boy aged 2-9 years with cystic fibrosis.

This clone was seen a few times. The gene calls are TRBV6-5 and TRBJ1-3, with unresolved D. The germline V gene has CDR1 MNHEY and CDR2 SVGAGI. Trimming left V 0 bases short and J 2 bases short, with 11 bases between. This CDR3 contains 16 residues. CDR3 DNA: TGTGCCAGCAGTTACTCGTCGAGGGAGGCTGGAAACACCATATATTTT. This sequence encodes CASSYSSREAGNTIYF.

This sequence joins TRBV27 and TRBJ1-1; D is perhaps TRBD1 (5 bases). V was cut by 5 bases and J by 3 bases, with 16 bases left in between. There are 15 residues in the CDR3. Per germline, CDR1 MNHEY and CDR2 SMNVEV (reference sequence). CDR3 protein: CASSPRTGTYTEAFF. The CDR3 nucleotides read TGTGCCAGCAGTCCACGGACCGGGACCTACACTGAAGCTTTCTTT.

V usage is TRBV19 and J usage is TRBJ2-2; D gene unclear. This CDR3 comprises 15 residues. V gave up 7 bases and J gave up 3 bases, with 15 bases separating them. Looked up from germline, CDR1 is LNHDA and CDR2 is SQIVND (reference sequence). Here the CDR3 reads CASNLGTPHTGELFF. Here the CDR3 DNA reads TGTGCCAGTAATTTGGGCACCCCACACACCGGGGAGCTGTTTTTT.

J is TRBJ1-1 and V is TRBV25-1; D may be TRBD1 (5 bases). Germline V gene sequence: CDR1 MGHDK, CDR2 SYGVNS. The length of the CDR3 is 11 residues. The ends were cut back, 4 bases at V and 6 bases at J, with 6 bases in the middle. CDR3 bases: TGTGCCAGCAGTGGGGGGGCTGAAGCTTTCTTT. Amino acid sequence: CASSGGAEAFF. The full variable domain, its missing parts supplied by reference TRBV25-1 and TRBJ1-1, is EADIYQTPRYLVIGTGKKITLECSQTMGHDKMYWYQQDPGMELHLIHYSYGVNSTEKGDLSSESTVSRIRTEHFPLTLESARPSHTSQYLCASSGGAEAFFGQGTRLTVV.

The chain couples TRBV2 to TRBJ2-1; D is ambiguous. The germline V and J ends were trimmed by 4 bases and 9 bases, with 4 bases remaining between them. The CDR3 is 10 amino acids. Germline V gives CDR1 SNHLY, CDR2 FYNNEI. The chain's CDR3 is CASSGAEQFF. In DNA, the CDR3 is TGTGCCAGCAGTGGCGCTGAGCAGTTCTTC.

The chain combines TRBV6-5 with TRBJ1-6; D perhaps matches TRBD1 (5 bases). The CDR3 has 13 amino acids. Trimming stripped 5 bases from V and 7 bases from J, with 9 bases between. Per the germline V gene, CDR1 is MNHEY and CDR2 is SVGAGI. CDR3 amino acids: CASSDQGNSPLHF. CDR3 nucleotide sequence: TGTGCCAGCAGTGATCAGGGAAATTCACCCCTCCACTTT.

The rearrangement joins TRBV7-2 to TRBJ1-6, with a tentative D call TRBD1 (6 bases). V was clipped by 2 bases and J by 7 bases, with 12 bases between them. CDR3 length equals 15 residues. The germline V gene has CDR1 SGHTA and CDR2 FQGNSA. The CDR3 DNA sequence: TGTGCCAGCAGCTTACGGTGGCAGGGGAATTCACCCCTCCACTTT. It specifies CASSLRWQGNSPLHF.

V usage is TRBV10-1 and J usage is TRBJ1-1; the match to TRBD1 covers 9 bases. Germline CDR1 and CDR2: WNHNN and SYGVQD (reference sequence). V shed 5 bases and J 3 bases; nucleotides not matched to a gene: 4. This CDR3 is 14 amino acids long. CDR3 loop: CASSTDRGDTEAFF. Here the CDR3 DNA reads TGCGCCAGCAGTACGGACAGGGGAGACACTGAAGCTTTCTTT.

The rearrangement links TRBV7-7 to TRBJ2-2, with unresolved D. The V gene lost 0 bases and the J gene lost 2 bases, with 4 bases spanning the gap. This CDR3 spans 14 amino acids. Germline V CDR1 and CDR2: SSHAT, FNYEAQ (reference sequence). CDR3 coding DNA: TGTGCCAGCAGCTTAGCTCCCAACACCGGGGAGCTGTTTTTT. It yields the protein CASSLAPNTGELFF.

The chain carries TRBV7-6 and TRBJ1-1; 9 bases line up with TRBD1. The CDR3 runs to 18 residues. Germline-derived CDR1 and CDR2 are SGHVS and FNYEAQ. The V and J ends lost 5 bases and 1 base, in that order; junction bases with no gene match: 14. CDR3 residues: CASSDLYLPGQGNTEAFF. The CDR3 DNA reads TGTGCCAGCAGCGATTTATACCTCCCGGGACAGGGGAACACTGAAGCTTTCTTT. Full variable domain (outside the CDR3, taken from reference TRBV7-6 and TRBJ1-1): GAGVSQSPRYKVTKRGQDVALRCDPISGHVSLYWYRQALGQGPEFLTYFNYEAQQDKSGLPNDRFSAERPEGSISTLTIQRTEQRDSAMYRCASSDLYLPGQGNTEAFFGQGTRLTVV.

The chain uses TRBV7-2 and TRBJ1-5; possible D gene TRBD1, 5 bases. CDR3 length: 17 residues. V lost 1 base to trimming and J lost 1 base, with 14 bases between them. Germline loops: CDR1 SGHTA, CDR2 FQGNSA. The CDR3 region has the DNA TGTGCCAGCAGCTTAGAGTTTGGGACGGGAAGCAATCAGCCCCAGCATTTT. Its protein is CASSLEFGTGSNQPQHF.

The CDR3 reads CASSFGMAKSYEQYF. CDR3 nucleotides: TGTGCCAGCAGCTTTGGGATGGCAAAATCCTACGAGCAGTACTTC. V usage is TRBV7-8 and J usage is TRBJ2-7, with D uncertain. Germline-derived CDR1 and CDR2 are SGHVS and FQNEAQ. V shed 3 bases and J shed 1 base, with 13 bases lying between them. This CDR3 is 15 amino acids long. Based on the CDR3 plus reference TRBV7-8 and TRBJ2-7, the full variable domain is GAGVSQSPRYKVAKRGQDVALRCDPISGHVSLFWYQQALGQGPEFLTYFQNEAQLDKSGLPSDRFFAERPEGSVSTLKIQRTQQEDSAVYLCASSFGMAKSYEQYFGPGTRLTVT.

The genes are TRBV10-2 and TRBJ1-2; no definite D call. Germline V gives CDR1 WSHSY, CDR2 SAAADI. CDR3 length: 14 amino acids. Trimming removed 5 bases from V and 4 bases from J, with 14 bases in between. As DNA, the CDR3 is TGCGCCAGCAGTCAAAATGGGGTTGGCTATGGCTACACCTTC. It encodes CASSQNGVGYGYTF.

This rearrangement joins TRBV6-6 to TRBJ1-1; D unclear. V was clipped by 10 bases and J by 0 bases, with 6 bases between them. The germline CDR1 and CDR2 sequences are MNHNY and SVGAGI (reference sequence). The CDR3 extends over 11 amino acids. This CDR3 is CATRMNTEAFF. CDR3 nucleotide sequence: TGTGCCACCCGCATGAACACTGAAGCTTTCTTT.

This chain links TRBV29-1 with TRBJ2-5; D unresolved. The CDR3 sequence is 11 residues long. V was clipped by 4 bases and J by 4 bases, with 7 bases between them. Per germline, CDR1 SQVTM and CDR2 ANQGSEA. CDR3 DNA: TGCAGCGTTGTACCCCTAGAGACCCAGTACTTC. Residues: CSVVPLETQYF.

The V and J genes are TRBV9 and TRBJ1-5; tentative D call: TRBD1 (5 bases). V was trimmed by 4 bases and J by 5 bases, leaving 13 bases between them. The CDR3 has 14 amino acids. The germline V gene has CDR1 SGDLS and CDR2 YYNGEE. The CDR3 reads CASSPAGGHQPQHF. CDR3 bases: TGTGCCAGCAGCCCCGCCGGGGGACATCAGCCCCAGCATTTT.

V and J are TRBV19 and TRBJ1-1; D gene uncertain. The V gene lost 3 bases and the J gene lost 3 bases, with 11 bases spanning the gap. CDR3 size: 14 residues. From germline, CDR1 is LNHDA and CDR2 SQIVND (reference sequence). CDR3 in DNA: TGTGCCAGTAGTATGAGAGGATGGGACACTGAAGCTTTCTTT. Translation gives CASSMRGWDTEAFF. The full variable domain, in which reference TRBV19 and TRBJ1-1 provide the parts outside the CDR3, is DGGITQSPKYLFRKEGQNVTLSCEQNLNHDAMYWYRQDPGQGLRLIYYSQIVNDFQKGDIAEGYSVSREKKESFPLTVTSAQKNPTAFYLCASSMRGWDTEAFFGQGTRLTVV.

The chain joins TRBV10-2 to TRBJ1-2, with a weak D call TRBD1 (5 bases). Germline assignment: CDR1 WSHSY and CDR2 SAAADI. The V and J ends lost 6 bases and 2 bases respectively, with 13 bases between them. The CDR3 runs 14 residues. The DNA for the CDR3 is TGCGCCAGCAGCCCCGCGGGGGGAAACTATGGCTACACCTTC. It specifies CASSPAGGNYGYTF.

The chain joins TRBV5-1 to TRBJ2-2; D is possibly TRBD1 (6 bases). The V gene lost 4 bases and the J gene lost 1 base, with 14 bases spanning the gap. Looked up from germline, CDR1 is SGHRS and CDR2 is YFSETQ. This CDR3 has 16 residues. This chain's CDR3 is CASSPRDIENTGELFF. The CDR3 DNA follows: TGCGCCAGCAGCCCTCGGGACATCGAGAACACCGGGGAGCTGTTTTTT.

The V gene is TRBV5-1, the J gene TRBJ1-5; 8 bases are a match to TRBD1. V gave up 8 bases and J gave up 4 bases; unmatched junction bases: 2. The CDR3 runs to 12 residues. Germline-derived CDR1 and CDR2 are SGHRS and YFSETQ. CDR3 sequence reads: CARTGGNQPQHF. The CDR3 DNA reads TGCGCCAGAACAGGGGGGAATCAGCCCCAGCATTTT.

The chain has TRBV5-1 and TRBJ1-6; maybe TRBD1 (5 bases). In germline, CDR1 is SGHRS, CDR2 YFSETQ. CDR3 length: 13 amino acids. V lost 4 bases and J lost 7, with 9 bases in between. For the CDR3, the DNA is TGCGCCAGCAGCGGACGGGGGAATTCACCCCTCCACTTT. It yields the protein CASSGRGNSPLHF.

This CDR3 reads CASSFDTSGPHQETQYF. In DNA form, the CDR3 reads TGCGCCAGCAGCTTCGACACTAGCGGGCCCCACCAAGAGACCCAGTACTTC. J is TRBJ2-5 and V is TRBV5-1; TRBD2 matches at 9 bases. Germline V gives CDR1 SGHRS, CDR2 YFSETQ. The CDR3 length is 17 residues. V dropped 2 bases and J dropped 0; count of bases not matched to a gene: 8.

The chain recombines TRBV15 with TRBJ2-7; TRBD1 matches 10 bases. CDR1 is LNHNV, CDR2 YYDKDF, per germline (reference sequence). Trimming took 4 bases from V and 5 from J; bases not matched to a gene: 8. This CDR3 has 15 residues. CDR3 sequence (DNA): TGTGCCACCAGCACTCTTGGGACAGGGGTCCACGAGCAGTACTTC. It is translated as CATSTLGTGVHEQYF.

This clone came up a few times. The J gene is TRBJ1-6, the V gene TRBV7-8, with D hard to call. Germline V gene sequence: CDR1 SGHVS, CDR2 FQNEAQ. The length of the CDR3 is 13 residues. The V end was cut by 4 bases, the J end by 13 bases, with 14 bases between. The CDR3 reads CASSSDLGLPLHF. The CDR3, as DNA: TGTGCCAGCAGCTCGGACCTTGGCCTGCCCCTCCACTTT.

The V call is TRBV9, the J call TRBJ2-7; D possibly uses TRBD1 or TRBD2 (5 bases each). Trimming took 3 bases from V and 0 from J, leaving 10 bases between them. Germline V lookup: CDR1 SGDLS, CDR2 YYNGEE. There are 14 residues in the CDR3. The CDR3 region has the DNA TGTGCCAGCAGCGCCGGGACCTTCTCCTACGAGCAGTACTTC. Its translation: CASSAGTFSYEQYF.

This rearrangement joins TRBV7-3 to TRBJ2-1, with a weak D call TRBD2 (6 bases). The CDR3 consists of 15 residues. The germline gives CDR1 SGHTA, CDR2 FQGTGA. Trimming cost V 2 bases and J 8 bases, with 16 bases left between them. This chain's CDR3 is CASSLPGLQGHEQFF. The CDR3 DNA follows: TGTGCCAGCAGCTTACCGGGACTCCAAGGCCATGAGCAGTTCTTC.

The chain joins TRBV6-4 to TRBJ2-3, with 8 bases identical to TRBD2. V was clipped by 4 bases and J by 1 base; unmatched bases: 1. There are 14 residues in the CDR3. The germline V gene encodes CDR1 MRHNA and CDR2 SNTAGT. As DNA, the CDR3 is TGTGCCAGCAGTGCGACTAGCGGCACAGATACGCAGTATTTT. This encodes CASSATSGTDTQYF.

The chain couples TRBV7-8 to TRBJ1-1; 9 bases fit TRBD1. The CDR3 sequence is 16 residues long. The V segment lost 6 bases and the J segment 1 base; nucleotides outside the gene matches: 9. Germline V gene lookup returns CDR1 SGHVS and CDR2 FQNEAQ. CDR3 loop: CASRPGQGIRNTEAFF. CDR3 DNA: TGTGCCAGCAGGCCGGGACAGGGAATTCGGAACACTGAAGCTTTCTTT.

The chain uses TRBV7-2 and TRBJ1-2; D ambiguous. Germline V gene data show CDR1 as SGHTA and CDR2 as FQGNSA. V lost 7 bases and J 1 base, leaving 10 bases between the germline ends. This CDR3 region has 13 residues. This CDR3 reads CASTLYINYGYTF. Written as DNA, the CDR3 is TGTGCCAGCACCCTCTACATTAACTATGGCTACACCTTC.